This TCR beta chain was obtained from a study of shared clonotypes between healthy human individuals. In the study overall: Samples came from a couple of female and three male donors aged 18 to 49.

CDR1 SGHKS and CDR2 YYEKEE come from the germline V gene (reference sequence). The CDR3 spans 15 residues. V trimming: 0 bases; J trimming: 4 bases; junction bases outside the gene matches: 5. Unsorted samples relied on 89 million or so PBMCs, which served as the source of genomic DNA. In its sample, this clone was seen once. Antigen unknown. Bulk PBMC genomic DNA spanned ten immunoSEQ deep plates. The table came from immunoSEQ multiplex PCR; TCRdb's copy has only in-frame clones and leaves some out. This table has approximately 480,000 clones, about 80% appearing once. Overall study results and limits: Clonotype sharing among donors, it was expected, would be affected by sequencing depth.

V usage is TRBV5-5 and J usage is TRBJ2-7; 9 bases match TRBD1. This TCR came from a woman between 35 and 50 years old in good health. Some clones in this sample may be carry-over from other donors' samples. Sequencing was done on a sample of PBMCs. The CDR3 here is CASSLAQTGGYEQYF. In nucleotides, the CDR3 is TGTGCCAGCAGCTTGGCCCAGACAGGGGGGTACGAGCAGTACTTC.